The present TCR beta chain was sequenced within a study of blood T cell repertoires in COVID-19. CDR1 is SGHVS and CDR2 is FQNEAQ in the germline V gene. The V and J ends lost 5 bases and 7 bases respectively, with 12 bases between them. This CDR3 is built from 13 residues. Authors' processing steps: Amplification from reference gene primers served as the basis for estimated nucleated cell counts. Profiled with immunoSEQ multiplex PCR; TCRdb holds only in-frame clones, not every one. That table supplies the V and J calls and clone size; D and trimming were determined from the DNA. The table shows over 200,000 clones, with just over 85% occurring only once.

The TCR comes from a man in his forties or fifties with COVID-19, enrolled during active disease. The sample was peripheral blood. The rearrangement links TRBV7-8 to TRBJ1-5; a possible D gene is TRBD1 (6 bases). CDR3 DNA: TGTGCCAGCAGCCGTCCAGGGGCCCAGCCCCAGCATTTT. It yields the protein CASSRPGAQPQHF.